This T cell receptor (beta chain) was observed in a study of OX40 agonist ivuxolimab in advanced cancers. Study details: Patients received ivuxolimab, an intravenous treatment, every 2 weeks at 0.01 to 10 mg/kg.

Assay used: immunoSEQ multiplex PCR; TCRdb lists only in-frame clones, some missing. The sample has 30,000 to 35,000 clones; about nine tenths are singletons. This clonotype originated in an adult with an advanced solid tumor such as melanoma, head and neck, liver or kidney cancer. The sequencing here drew on CD4+ or CD8+ T cells sorted from blood, taken in a trial of the OX40 agonist ivuxolimab.

Here the CDR3 DNA reads TGTGCCAGCAGTGAAGTAGGACTAGCTGTAGAGCAGTTCTTC. This sequence encodes CASSEVGLAVEQFF. The chain couples TRBV6-1 to TRBJ2-1, with TRBD2 matching 8 bases. The CDR3 length is 14 residues. Germline V gene lookup returns CDR1 MNHNS and CDR2 SASEGT. The ends lost 1 base at V and 10 bases at J; junction bases unmatched: 6.